The 12 T cell receptor beta chains presented below share a single source sample, sequenced in a study of T cell responses to AZD1222 COVID-19 vaccine. Generated by immunoSEQ multiplex PCR, the TCRdb table keeps only in-frame clones and is missing some. The repertoire includes some 96,000 clones, 85% to 90% of them detected once, and roughly 15% sits in the top ten. Sequenced material: peripheral blood, taken on day 0 of AZD1222 vaccination. The source of these receptors is an adult in good health.

V is TRBV2 and J is TRBJ1-2, with D possibly being TRBD1 (5 bases). Germline V gene lookup returns CDR1 SNHLY and CDR2 FYNNEI. CDR3 length: 13 residues. The ends were cut back, 6 bases at V and 8 bases at J, with 16 bases in the middle. CDR3 residues: CASSLDSARGYTF. The CDR3 DNA reads as TGTGCCAGCAGCCTCGACAGTGCTAGGGGCTACACCTTC.

The DNA of the CDR3 is TGTGCCATCAGTGCGGACAGTAGCAATCAGCCCCAGCATTTT. Its protein product is CAISADSSNQPQHF. V is TRBV10-3 and J is TRBJ1-5; TRBD1 might be the D (6 bases). The CDR3 contains 14 residues. V was cut by 4 bases and J by 0 bases, with 7 bases left in between. Looked up from germline, CDR1 is ENHRY and CDR2 is SYGVKD.

This chain links TRBV19 with TRBJ2-1; D is perhaps TRBD1 (5 bases). Looked up from germline, CDR1 is LNHDA and CDR2 is SQIVND (reference sequence). The CDR3 extends over 15 amino acids. The V end was cut by 5 bases, the J end by 1 base, with 12 bases between. The DNA of the CDR3 is TGTGCCAGTAGTCTCAGTGGGGCATCCTACAATGAGCAGTTCTTC. It is translated as CASSLSGASYNEQFF.

This clone was seen once. The chain couples TRBV27 to TRBJ1-2; 7 positions agree with TRBD1. Trimming removed 5 bases from V and 5 bases from J; junction bases left unmatched: 14. The CDR3 covers 16 residues. Germline CDR1 MNHEY, CDR2 SMNVEV (reference sequence). The chain's CDR3 is CASSLRGGTVLYGYTF. CDR3 nucleotides: TGTGCCAGCAGTCTAAGGGGGGGGACAGTTCTATATGGCTACACCTTC.

This clone was seen many times. This chain joins TRBV3-1 (or the pseudogene TRBV3-2) and TRBJ2-7; 8 bases agree with TRBD2. The germline CDR1 and CDR2 sequences are LGHDT and YNNKEL (reference sequence). V was pared by 5 bases and J by 5 bases, with 8 bases of the junction left unmatched. The CDR3 length is 14 residues. The CDR3 reads CASSFGGALNEQYF. The CDR3 DNA reads TGTGCCAGCAGCTTCGGGGGGGCTTTGAACGAGCAGTACTTC.

The chain employs TRBV9 and TRBJ2-7; D might be TRBD2 (6 bases). The CDR3 has 15 amino acids. V lost 0 bases and J lost 5, with 15 bases in between. The germline V gene encodes CDR1 SGDLS and CDR2 YYNGEE. The CDR3 is CASSVVPRERNEQYF. CDR3 nucleotide sequence: TGTGCCAGCAGCGTAGTCCCTCGGGAGAGGAACGAGCAGTACTTC.

In DNA form, the CDR3 reads TGTGCCAGCAGCCCGAAACCGGGACTAGGTTACAATGAGCAGTTCTTC. Encoded protein: CASSPKPGLGYNEQFF. V and J are TRBV7-9 and TRBJ2-1; 8 bases match TRBD2. Trimming cost V 5 bases and J 4 bases; bases outside gene matches: 10. The CDR3 spans 16 residues. Germline CDR1 and CDR2: SEHNR and FQNEAQ (reference sequence). The variable domain in full, completed from reference TRBV7-9 and TRBJ2-1, reads DTGVSQNPRHKITKRGQNVTFRCDPISEHNRLYWYRQTLGQGPEFLTYFQNEAQLEKSRLLSDRFSAERPKGSFSTLEIQRTEQGDSAMYLCASSPKPGLGYNEQFFGPGTRLTVL.

There are a few counts of this clone. The chain joins TRBV12-3 or TRBV12-4 to TRBJ2-7; no clear D. V lost 5 bases, J lost 3 bases, and 5 bases lay in between. The CDR3 length is 11 residues. The CDR3 sequence is CASSRNYEQYF. The CDR3 bases are TGTGCCAGCAGTCGGAACTACGAGCAGTACTTC.

CDR3 nucleotides: TGTGCCATCAGGGACCGGGACAGGGGTACCTACGAGCAGTACTTC. Its protein product is CAIRDRDRGTYEQYF. The chain joins TRBV10-3 to TRBJ2-7, with TRBD1 matching over 10 bases. Losses at the gene ends were 6 bases for V and 2 bases for J; bases not matched to a gene: 7. There are 15 residues in the CDR3. Germline CDR1 ENHRY, CDR2 SYGVKD.

The rearrangement uses TRBV3-1 (or the pseudogene TRBV3-2) and TRBJ1-2; 9 bases agree with TRBD1. Germline V gene sequence: CDR1 LGHDT, CDR2 YNNKEL (reference sequence). V lost 6 bases, J lost 7 bases, and 6 bases stayed unmatched. The CDR3 has 13 amino acids. The DNA of the CDR3 is TGTGCCAGCAGTCTACAGGGGGCTTCTGGCTACACCTTC. It specifies CASSLQGASGYTF.

As DNA, the CDR3 is TGTGCTTCCCGGGTCCAGGACAGGGGGGACTATGGCTACACCTTC. Translated, it gives CASRVQDRGDYGYTF. The V call is TRBV19, the J call TRBJ1-2; 10 positions agree with TRBD1. Germline CDR1 and CDR2: LNHDA and SQIVND (reference sequence). The CDR3 extends over 15 amino acids.

CDR3 sequence: CASSQDQTTYEQYF. The CDR3 DNA is TGTGCCAGCAGCCAAGATCAAACGACCTACGAGCAGTACTTC. The chain links TRBV3-1 (or the pseudogene TRBV3-2) to TRBJ2-7; no definite D call. The V gene's germline CDR1 is LGHDT and CDR2 YNNKEL (reference sequence). Between the trimmed V and J ends, which lost 0 bases and 2 bases, there was a span of 8 bases. The CDR3 sequence is 14 residues long.